This T cell receptor beta chain was found in a study of CD8 T cells in Susac syndrome. The sample holds a few counts of this clonotype. Random hexamers were used to reverse transcribe 0.5 to 1 ug of RNA. MiXCR, run by TCRdb on the immunoSEQ multiplex PCR reads, gives a single entry per CDR3 protein. Of about 430,000 distinct CDR3 sequences listed, roughly 85% were seen once; the top ten hold around 0.12%. The V end was cut by 3 bases, the J end by 0 bases, with 12 bases between. Germline V CDR1 and CDR2: SGHRS, YFSETQ. CDR3 length equals 15 residues. The multiple sclerosis control group comprised treatment-naive patients with stable or active relapsing-remitting disease.

The chain couples TRBV5-1 to TRBJ1-1; D is uncertain. The receptor was derived from a human donor with multiple sclerosis. Sequences were obtained from CD8+ T cells from PBMCs. In nucleotides, the CDR3 is TGCGCCAGCAGCTCCCGCCAAGGGTTGAACACTGAAGCTTTCTTT. Its translation: CASSSRQGLNTEAFF.